This T cell receptor beta chain came from a study of T cells expressing NK-cell markers (dated by TCRdb to 2019 to 2021). About the full investigation: TCR beta-chain repertoires were profiled in sorted CD3+CD56+NKG2C+, CD3+CD56+NKG2C- and CD3+CD56-NKG2C+ T-cell subsets from about 8 donors. Seven of the eight sequenced donors were HCMV-seropositive and one was HCMV-seronegative. Randomly selected healthy volunteers, three men and five women, were used as the eight sequenced donors. Libraries were sequenced as 2 x 150 bp reads on Illumina HiSeq 2000/2500, MiSeq or NextSeq. Summary of the overall study and its limitations: Whether the expanded NKG2C-expressing T cell clones were specific for HCMV antigens remained unclear. Those dominant clonotypes were again the most abundant among CD3+CD56-NKG2C+ cells in four donors, at about 28.3-65%. In about 6 donors, the dominant CD3+CD56+NKG2C+ clonotypes were found to rank among the top 10 CD8+ clonotypes and to make up 1.0-7.0% of CD8+ T cells.

With respect to this clonotype: Its antigen remains unidentified.

From a lookup of the germline V gene, CDR1 and CDR2 are MRHNA and SNTAGT. Including the terminal cysteine and phenylalanine, the CDR3 comprises 12 residues. This entry has no DNA. HCMV serostatus was determined by detecting HCMV-specific IgG in serum with a commercial ELISA kit. Peripheral blood mononuclear cells were isolated from blood by Ficoll density gradient centrifugation. The reads were generated on an Illumina HiSeq 2000. TCR beta cDNA libraries were prepared using 5'RACE template switching, which introduced a universal primer site and unique molecular identifiers. Priming for cDNA synthesis came from the TCR beta constant segment, and two successive PCR amplification steps followed. For the original study's pipeline: MIGEC was used to demultiplex reads and group reads by UMI, and MiTCR was used to assemble and quantify clonotypes. To exclude erroneous sequences, any TCR cDNA sequence not supported by at least two reads was discarded. Downstream repertoire analysis used the tcR package, and clonotypes were matched across fractions by CDR3 nucleotide sequence plus V segment. VDJmatch was used to annotate antigen specificity against VDJdb, with one amino acid substitution allowed in CDR3. TCRdb reprocessed the reads, reporting each CDR3 protein sequence once and no DNA. The V and J calls and clone size are TCRdb's, not the authors'. The sample's table covers about 390,000 distinct CDR3 sequences. Together, the top ten hold roughly 10% of the sample.

This TCR was recovered from a woman between 45 and 60 years old in good health. Donor details come from another sample of the same person, matched by shared clones. The chain is assembled from TRBV6-4 and TRBJ2-1. What was sequenced was blood T cells: a sorted CD56 or NKG2C T cell subset, CD4+ or CD8+ T cells, or bulk PBMC T cells (not recorded which). The CDR3 loop reads CASSDSLGEQFF.